This T cell receptor (beta chain) was documented in a study of lymphopenia after photon versus proton radiotherapy. V shed 5 bases and J shed 4 bases, with 12 bases lying between them. The CDR3 consists of 13 residues. Germline-derived CDR1 and CDR2 are SGHNT and YYREEE (reference sequence). Here immunoSEQ multiplex PCR was the method, and the copy in TCRdb shows in-frame clones only, minus some. The sample contains approximately 91,000 clones, about 83% of which appear only once. General study points: Photon-treated patients lost naive T cells and TCR diversity; proton-treated stayed stable.

For this clone: What it binds is not known.

The sequences come from peripheral blood, collected from a patient treated with proton-based radiotherapy. The receptor's source is a man in his sixties with pancreatic cancer. The chain is built from TRBV5-4 and TRBJ1-1; TRBD1 is a possible D gene (5 bases). CDR3 in DNA: TGTGCCAGCAGGGATCCAGGGCGCACTGAAGCTTTCTTT. It specifies CASRDPGRTEAFF.